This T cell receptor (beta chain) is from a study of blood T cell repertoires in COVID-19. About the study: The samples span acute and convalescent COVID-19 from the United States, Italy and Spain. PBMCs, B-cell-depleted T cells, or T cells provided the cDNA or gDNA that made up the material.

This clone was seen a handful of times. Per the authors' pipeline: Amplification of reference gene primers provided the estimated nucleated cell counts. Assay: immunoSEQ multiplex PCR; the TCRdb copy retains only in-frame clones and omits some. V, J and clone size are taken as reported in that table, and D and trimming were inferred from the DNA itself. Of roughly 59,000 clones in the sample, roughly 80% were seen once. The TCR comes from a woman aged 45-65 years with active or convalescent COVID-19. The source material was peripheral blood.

CDR3 region: CASRVQGSTDTQYF. Written as DNA, the CDR3 is TGTGCCAGCAGGGTACAGGGGTCGACAGATACGCAGTATTTT. This chain connects TRBV6-4 to TRBJ2-3; 7 nucleotides align to TRBD1. The CDR3 covers 14 residues. The trim removed 6 bases at V and 3 bases at J, leaving 6 bases unmatched. Germline values: CDR1 MRHNA, CDR2 SNTAGT.